Only a few counts were recorded for the clone carrying this TCR beta chain. The antigen is undetermined. This specimen belongs to a study of T-cell reconstitution after alpha-beta-depleted transplantation in children. Study-wide points: Where some patients showed high TCRbeta diversity at day 60, it came from recipient T cells and thymic progenitors that had survived. Counts and diversity of T cells one year after transplant came mostly from newly produced T cells. Approximately two months post-transplant, alpha-beta T cells reportedly originated from several hundred expanded graft clones.

V was shortened by 5 bases and J by 0 bases, with 8 bases between the two germline ends. CDR3 length equals 14 residues. During its preparation, the TCRbeta library received unique molecular identifiers. TCRdb re-derived calls from the PCR reads in MiXCR, one entry per CDR3 protein. The profile shows about 980,000 distinct CDR3 sequences, about 31% of them singletons. The V and J genes are TRBV12-3 or TRBV12-4 and TRBJ1-5; D ambiguous. The sequencing used PBMCs, mostly from graft donor cells, collected 360 days after TCRalphabeta/CD19-depleted stem cell transplant. The TCR sequence derives from a boy in the first two years of life who had a stem cell transplant for SCID, so the T cells may come from the graft donor. The CDR3 here is CASSPDHSNQPQHF. Written as DNA, the CDR3 is TGTGCCAGCAGTCCGGACCATAGCAATCAGCCCCAGCATTTT.